This T cell receptor (beta chain) was observed in a study of a mutant IDH1 vaccine in newly diagnosed glioma. On the study more broadly: Standard pretreatment was either radiotherapy, temozolomide, or, for most, radiochemotherapy with temozolomide.

Generated by immunoSEQ multiplex PCR, the TCRdb table keeps only in-frame clones and is missing some. The table records tens of thousands of clones, roughly 84% of them present only once. Regarding time point: week 11, during vaccination. What each vaccine dose contained was 300 ug of mutant IDH1 20-mer peptide, accompanied by topical imiquimod. Remarks on this clone: Its target is not known.

CDR1 and CDR2 (germline): LNHDA, SQIVND (reference sequence). The CDR3 loop spans 12 amino acids. Trimming cost V 8 bases and J 5 bases, with 11 bases left between them. The TCR sequence derives from a man aged 40-49 years with glioma. This specimen was PBMCs, taken from a glioma patient whose treatment included an IDH1 peptide vaccine. J is TRBJ2-3 and V is TRBV19; D not resolved. The CDR3 loop is CASLDRKDTQYF. The CDR3 DNA sequence: TGTGCCAGTCTCGACCGGAAAGATACGCAGTATTTT.